The 3 T cell receptor beta chains listed next were all sequenced from one sample in a study of CD8 T cells in ankylosing spondylitis. One entry per CDR3 protein results from TCRdb running MiXCR on the 5' RACE reads. The sample yields hundreds of thousands of distinct CDR3 sequences, about 20% seen once. Sequencing was performed on blood, either unsorted or a sorted T cell fraction (not recorded which). All receptors come from a female donor with ankylosing spondylitis or in good health (not recorded which).

CDR3 region: CAWSVRSGTEGRQPQHF. The CDR3 bases are TGTGCCTGGAGTGTGAGATCCGGGACAGAGGGCCGTCAGCCCCAGCATTTT. This rearrangement joins TRBV30 to TRBJ1-5, with TRBD1 matching over 7 bases. Germline V gene lookup returns CDR1 GTSNPN and CDR2 SVGIG (reference sequence). The V segment lost 0 bases and the J segment 6 bases; nucleotides outside the gene matches: 14. CDR3 length: 17 amino acids.

This clonotype occurred a few times. The chain couples TRBV18 to TRBJ2-1; D not resolved. The CDR3 sequence is 17 residues long. Germline-derived CDR1 and CDR2 are KGHSH and LQKENI. With 1 base removed from V and 0 bases from J, the gap between germline ends came to 13 bases. This CDR3 reads CASSPRKGGSSYNEQFF. CDR3 nucleotides: TGTGCCAGCTCACCACGGAAGGGCGGAAGCTCCTACAATGAGCAGTTCTTC.

This clonotype was counted at least ten times. The rearrangement joins TRBV20-1 to TRBJ1-3, with 9 bases lining up with TRBD1. This CDR3 region has 13 residues. J lost 4 bases, V lost 5 bases, and 3 bases had no gene match. The germline V gene encodes CDR1 DFQATT and CDR2 SNEGSKA (reference sequence). In DNA form, the CDR3 reads TGCAGTGCTGGGGGGACAGGGGGAAACACCATATATTTT. Amino acid sequence: CSAGGTGGNTIYF.